Listed here are 28 T cell receptor beta chains from one sample, sequenced in a study of early T cells in non-severe SARS-CoV-2 infection. TCRdb independently ran MiXCR on the 5' RACE reads; one entry per CDR3 protein. This table holds about 60,000 distinct CDR3 sequences, 10% to 15% found once. Sequences were obtained from whole blood. The receptors were gathered from an adult who was a healthcare worker with PCR-confirmed SARS-CoV-2 infection or an uninfected control (not recorded which).

V and J are TRBV20-1 and TRBJ2-1, with 7 positions matching TRBD2. Losses at the gene ends were 5 bases for V and 6 bases for J; bases not matched to a gene: 13. Germline values: CDR1 DFQATT, CDR2 SNEGSKA (reference sequence). This CDR3 has 15 residues. The CDR3 DNA follows: TGCAGTGCTCTACTCAGTCGGGGGGTTAGCAATGAGCAGTTCTTC. This sequence encodes CSALLSRGVSNEQFF.

The genes are TRBV10-1 and TRBJ2-3, with D possibly matching TRBD2 (6 bases). The CDR3 totals 15 residues. The V gene's germline CDR1 is WNHNN and CDR2 SYGVQD (reference sequence). Trimming took 2 bases from V and 2 from J, leaving 11 bases between them. In DNA form, the CDR3 reads TGCGCCAGCAGTGAGGGGGTAGCGGTCACAGATACGCAGTATTTT. Its translation is CASSEGVAVTDTQYF.

This clonotype was detected ten times or more. The V gene is TRBV9, the J gene TRBJ2-1, with a possible D match to TRBD2 (6 bases). This CDR3 comprises 15 residues. Germline lookup yields CDR1 SGDLS and CDR2 YYNGEE. V lost 0 bases and J lost 6, with 13 bases in between. DNA of the CDR3: TGTGCCAGCAGCGTAGTCGGGAGTAGAATCAATGAGCAGTTCTTC. This codes for CASSVVGSRINEQFF.

At least ten counts were recorded for this clonotype. The chain uses TRBV7-6 and TRBJ2-5, with D perhaps matching TRBD2 (5 bases). The CDR3 covers 11 residues. Trimming stripped 5 bases from V and 12 bases from J, with 13 bases between. The germline gives CDR1 SGHVS, CDR2 FNYEAQ. The DNA of the CDR3 is TGTGCCAGCAGCGGAGGAGGTAGCAAGTACTTC. Protein: CASSGGGSKYF.

V and J are TRBV20-1 and TRBJ1-5, with 10 bases that match TRBD1. The CDR3 spans 14 residues. Germline V gives CDR1 DFQATT, CDR2 SNEGSKA (reference sequence). The J segment lost 3 bases and the V segment lost 6 bases, leaving 5 bases of the junction unmatched. CDR3 sequence (DNA): TGCAGTGCGGGGGACAGGGGACACAATCAGCCCCAGCATTTT. Encoded protein: CSAGDRGHNQPQHF.

This chain connects TRBV4-2 to TRBJ2-3; 7 nucleotides agree with TRBD1. With V trimmed by 0 bases and J by 0 bases, 15 bases remained unmatched. This CDR3 comprises 20 residues. Germline assignment: CDR1 LGHNA and CDR2 YNFKEQ. The chain's CDR3 is CASSQERDSLIPASTDTQYF. DNA of the CDR3: TGTGCCAGCAGCCAAGAAAGGGACAGCTTGATCCCCGCTAGCACAGATACGCAGTATTTT.

The V call is TRBV2, the J call TRBJ1-1, with D maybe TRBD1 (5 bases). With 6 bases removed from V and 1 base from J, the gap between germline ends came to 9 bases. CDR3 length equals 13 residues. CDR1 is SNHLY and CDR2 is FYNNEI in the germline V gene. The CDR3 DNA is TGTGCCAGCAGCTTCGACAGGAACACTGAAGCTTTCTTT. Translating gives CASSFDRNTEAFF. Supplemented by reference TRBV2 and TRBJ1-1, the full variable domain reads EPEVTQTPSHQVTQMGQEVILRCVPISNHLYFYWYRQILGQKVEFLVSFYNNEISEKSEIFDDQFSVERPDGSNFTLKIRSTKLEDSAMYFCASSFDRNTEAFFGQGTRLTVV.

This clonotype was seen only a few times. The CDR3 reads CSVGRAGGIQETQYF. For the CDR3, the DNA is TGCAGCGTTGGTCGTGCGGGGGGGATCCAAGAGACCCAGTACTTC. The V gene is TRBV29-1, the J gene TRBJ2-5; 9 positions agree with TRBD2. Germline lookup yields CDR1 SQVTM and CDR2 ANQGSEA. There are 15 residues in the CDR3. The junction had 7 bases not matched to a gene; V was cut back by 4 bases and J by 1 base.

This clonotype was picked up many times. The chain links TRBV3-1 to TRBJ1-1; 8 bases map to TRBD1. CDR1 is LGHDT, CDR2 YNNKEL, per germline (reference sequence). With V trimmed by 3 bases and J by 5 bases, 8 bases remained unmatched. CDR3 size: 15 residues. In DNA form, the CDR3 reads TGTGCCAGCAGCCACCCTCAGGGGGCTTGGACTGAAGCTTTCTTT. Encoded protein: CASSHPQGAWTEAFF.

The V and J genes are TRBV7-2 and TRBJ2-2; TRBD2 might be the D (5 bases). CDR1 is SGHTA, CDR2 FQGNSA, per germline. The CDR3 has 15 residues. V was clipped by 2 bases and J by 0 bases, with 7 bases between them. CDR3 coding DNA: TGTGCCAGCAGCTTATTCGGGACGAACACCGGGGAGCTGTTTTTT. Translated, it gives CASSLFGTNTGELFF.

This clonotype has at least ten counts. The rearrangement links TRBV13 to TRBJ2-7; D not resolved. The CDR3 totals 15 residues. Trimming left V 1 base short and J 2 bases short, with 12 bases between. Germline CDR1 PRHDT, CDR2 FYEKMQ (reference sequence). CDR3 protein: CASSLVADKPYEQYF. CDR3 DNA sequence: TGTGCCAGCAGCTTAGTTGCAGACAAACCCTACGAGCAGTACTTC. Supplemented by reference TRBV13 and TRBJ2-7, the full variable domain reads AAGVIQSPRHLIKEKRETATLKCYPIPRHDTVYWYQQGPGQDPQFLISFYEKMQSDKGSIPDRFSAQQFSDYHSELNMSSLELGDSALYFCASSLVADKPYEQYFGPGTRLTVT.

This clonotype occurred many times. The genes are TRBV7-9 and TRBJ2-7, with 9 nucleotides matching TRBD1. This CDR3 has 16 amino acids. Germline V gene data show CDR1 as SEHNR and CDR2 as FQNEAQ (reference sequence). V was clipped by 5 bases and J by 1 base; unmatched bases: 9. CDR3 nucleotides: TGTGCCAGCAGCAAAACCCGGACAGGGGTGTCCTACGAGCAGTACTTC. It translates to CASSKTRTGVSYEQYF.

This clonotype was picked up a small number of times. The chain uses TRBV12-3 or TRBV12-4 and TRBJ2-3; 9 bases agree with TRBD1. After removal of 3 bases from V and 6 bases from J, the junction contained 4 bases not matched to a gene. CDR3 size: 14 residues. In DNA, the CDR3 is TGTGCCAGCAGTTTTGGGACAGGGCCTGATACGCAGTATTTT. Amino acid sequence: CASSFGTGPDTQYF.

This clonotype was seen many times. The gene calls are TRBV15 and TRBJ2-7; D possibly corresponds to TRBD1 (6 bases). CDR1 is LNHNV and CDR2 is YYDKDF in the germline V gene (reference sequence). The CDR3 covers 14 residues. V lost 5 bases to trimming and J lost 5 bases, with 16 bases between them. This CDR3 reads CATSPPQGRHEQYF. For the CDR3, the DNA is TGTGCCACCAGCCCCCCACAGGGCAGACACGAGCAGTACTTC.

The rearrangement links TRBV7-8 to TRBJ2-7; 10 bases map to TRBD1. CDR3 length: 13 amino acids. V dropped 8 bases and J dropped 4; count of bases not matched to a gene: 5. Germline V gene data show CDR1 as SGHVS and CDR2 as FQNEAQ. CDR3 bases: TGTGCCAGCCAGTGGACAGGGGGATACGAGCAGTACTTC. It encodes CASQWTGGYEQYF.

V is TRBV7-9 and J is TRBJ2-2, with a possible D match to TRBD1 (5 bases). The CDR3 covers 15 residues. Germline V gene data show CDR1 as SEHNR and CDR2 as FQNEAQ (reference sequence). V gave up 3 bases and J gave up 5 bases, with 13 bases separating them. Here the CDR3 reads CASSLGRAGTGELFF. CDR3 coding DNA: TGTGCCAGCAGCTTGGGCAGGGCTGGAACCGGGGAGCTGTTTTTT.

This clonotype has ten or more counts. The DNA of the CDR3 is TGTGCCAGCAGTTTACCCAGGGGACTTCACAATGAGCAGTTCTTC. As protein: CASSLPRGLHNEQFF. This chain connects TRBV28 to TRBJ2-1, with D possibly being TRBD1 or TRBD2 (6 bases each). V lost 2 bases to trimming and J lost 5 bases, with 13 bases between them. The CDR3 sequence is 15 residues long. Germline V CDR1 and CDR2: MDHEN, SYDVKM.

The rearrangement links TRBV10-3 to TRBJ2-3; 9 positions match TRBD2. The V gene end was trimmed by 11 bases and the J gene end by 5 bases; junction bases not matched to a gene: 8. The CDR3 spans 13 residues. Germline assignment: CDR1 ENHRY and CDR2 SYGVKD. CDR3 loop: CAVLAGDGDTQYF. CDR3 nucleotides: TGTGCCGTCTTAGCGGGAGATGGAGATACGCAGTATTTT.

V is TRBV28 and J is TRBJ2-1; a possible D gene is TRBD2 (6 bases). There are 13 residues in the CDR3. Per the germline V gene, CDR1 is MDHEN and CDR2 is SYDVKM. The germline V and J ends were trimmed by 2 bases and 8 bases, with 10 bases remaining between them. CDR3 protein: CASSLPGLYEQFF. CDR3 in DNA: TGTGCCAGCAGTTTACCGGGACTGTATGAGCAGTTCTTC.

In this sample, this clonotype turned up a few times. The V and J genes are TRBV6-6 and TRBJ1-6; no clear D. CDR1 and CDR2 (germline): MNHNY, SVGAGI (reference sequence). This CDR3 has 13 residues. The ends were cut back, 6 bases at V and 9 bases at J, with 12 bases in the middle. CDR3 sequence: CASSSEVASPLHF. CDR3 sequence (DNA): TGTGCCAGCAGCAGTGAGGTGGCTTCACCCCTCCACTTT.

By share of the sample, this clonotype is medium-sized. The CDR3 loop reads CSVEDPFGVSSHKETQYF. CDR3 DNA sequence: TGCAGCGTTGAAGATCCGTTTGGTGTGAGCTCGCACAAAGAGACCCAGTACTTC. This chain uses TRBV29-1 with TRBJ2-5; D ambiguous. CDR1 and CDR2 (germline): SQVTM, ANQGSEA. The CDR3 is 18 residues long. The ends were cut back, 0 bases at V and 3 bases at J, with 23 bases in the middle.

This clonotype was seen many times. The chain has TRBV20-1 and TRBJ2-7, with a tentative D call TRBD2 (5 bases). Looked up from germline, CDR1 is DFQATT and CDR2 is SNEGSKA (reference sequence). The CDR3 is made up of 14 amino acids. Trimming took 0 bases from V and 6 from J, leaving 15 bases between them. The CDR3, as DNA: TGCAGTGCTAGAGATGAGGCGGGTCCTAGCGAGCAGTACTTC. This sequence encodes CSARDEAGPSEQYF.

This chain joins TRBV29-1 and TRBJ1-1; D not resolved. In germline, CDR1 is SQVTM, CDR2 ANQGSEA. Trimming cost V 2 bases and J 5 bases, with 6 bases left between them. This CDR3 contains 11 residues. CDR3 in DNA: TGCAGCGTTGAACCGGGGACTGAAGCTTTCTTT. It translates to CSVEPGTEAFF.

This clonotype was counted many times. The V gene is TRBV6-5, the J gene TRBJ1-5; a weak D match, TRBD1 (6 bases). Trimming cost V 5 bases and J 1 base, with 12 bases left between them. This CDR3 has 15 amino acids. Germline CDR1 is MNHEY and CDR2 is SVGAGI. In DNA, the CDR3 is TGTGCCAGCAGTAGAAACAGGGAGAGCAATCAGCCCCAGCATTTT. This gives the protein CASSRNRESNQPQHF.

The chain has TRBV19 and TRBJ1-4, with a possible D match to TRBD1 (6 bases). With 3 bases removed from V and 7 bases from J, the gap between germline ends came to 15 bases. The germline V gene has CDR1 LNHDA and CDR2 SQIVND (reference sequence). The CDR3 length is 15 residues. CDR3 DNA sequence: TGTGCCAGTAGTATTGGGGGCGCGGTTGGTGAAAAACTGTTTTTT. As protein: CASSIGGAVGEKLFF. The variable domain in full, with the rest retrieved from reference TRBV19 and TRBJ1-4, is DGGITQSPKYLFRKEGQNVTLSCEQNLNHDAMYWYRQDPGQGLRLIYYSQIVNDFQKGDIAEGYSVSREKKESFPLTVTSAQKNPTAFYLCASSIGGAVGEKLFFGSGTQLSVL.

The table lists this clonotype with a few counts. The CDR3 DNA reads TGTGCCAGCAGCATTAGCGGGGTGGACTGGAATGAGCAGTTCTTC. This translates into CASSISGVDWNEQFF. This chain links TRBV9 with TRBJ2-1; TRBD2 agrees at 8 bases. CDR1 is SGDLS, CDR2 YYNGEE, per germline. Trimming cost V 4 bases and J 7 bases; bases outside gene matches: 10. The CDR3 runs 15 residues. The full variable domain, its missing parts supplied by reference TRBV9 and TRBJ2-1, is DSGVTQTPKHLITATGQRVTLRCSPRSGDLSVYWYQQSLDQGLQFLIQYYNGEERAKGNILERFSAQQFPDLHSELNLSSLELGDSALYFCASSISGVDWNEQFFGPGTRLTVL.

V gene TRBV4-3 combines with J gene TRBJ1-1, with unresolved D. Germline V gives CDR1 LGHNA, CDR2 YSLEER. The CDR3 loop spans 14 amino acids. V was cut by 0 bases and J by 5 bases, with 10 bases left in between. In DNA, the CDR3 is TGCGCCAGCAGCCAAGATAGAGGAATGACTGAAGCTTTCTTT. This translates into CASSQDRGMTEAFF.

This clonotype was found many times. This rearrangement joins TRBV5-1 to TRBJ2-7; D unclear. The CDR3 length is 11 residues. Trimming shortened V by 8 bases and J by 4 bases, and 10 bases separated the two germline ends. The germline V gene encodes CDR1 SGHRS and CDR2 YFSETQ. The CDR3 DNA follows: TGCGCCAGGTCCCCGGCTTACGAGCAGTACTTC. Its translation: CARSPAYEQYF.